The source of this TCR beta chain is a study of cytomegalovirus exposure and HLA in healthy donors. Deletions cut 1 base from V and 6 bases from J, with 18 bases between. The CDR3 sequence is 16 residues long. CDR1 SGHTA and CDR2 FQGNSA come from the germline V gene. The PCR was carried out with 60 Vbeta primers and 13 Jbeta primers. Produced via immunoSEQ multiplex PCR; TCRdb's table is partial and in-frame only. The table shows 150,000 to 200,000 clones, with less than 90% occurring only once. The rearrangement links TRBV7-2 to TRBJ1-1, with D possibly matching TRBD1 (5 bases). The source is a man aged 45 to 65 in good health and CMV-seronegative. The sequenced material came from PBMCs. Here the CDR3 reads CASSLVPSGPGAEAFF. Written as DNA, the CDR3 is TGTGCCAGCAGCTTAGTTCCCAGCGGCCCGGGGGCTGAAGCTTTCTTT.